This entry lists 5 T cell receptor beta chains sequenced from one sample in a study of regulatory T cells in long-lasting Graves disease. Time point of the sample: newly diagnosed GD, antithyroid drugs for less than 3 months. From PBMCs, RNA was extracted and then used to make the TCR library. For TCR beta, libraries came from iRepertoire HTBI primers and Arm-PCR of CDR3 regions. TCRdb re-analysed the multiplex PCR reads in MiXCR, keeping a single row per CDR3 protein. Among just over 600,000 distinct CDR3 sequences listed, roughly 15% were seen once. The same sample was also used in a study of T cells in Graves' hyperthyroidism and ophthalmopathy.

Material: peripheral blood mononuclear cells (PBMCs), obtained at new diagnosis, from a patient treated with antithyroid drugs. The source is a woman aged 25 to 39 with Graves disease.

V is TRBV14 and J is TRBJ1-2; possibly TRBD1 for D (5 bases). Trimming took 0 bases from V and 1 from J, leaving 9 bases between them. CDR3 length equals 15 residues. Germline CDR1 is SGHDN and CDR2 is FVKESK. The CDR3 coding sequence is TGTGCCAGCAGCCAAGATAGGGGCGTTAACTATGGCTACACCTTC. Translating gives CASSQDRGVNYGYTF.

This clonotype was counted a few times. V is TRBV14 and J is TRBJ2-4; unclear D gene. This CDR3 has 14 residues. Trimming shortened V by 4 bases and J by 1 base, and 8 bases separated the two germline ends. Germline loops: CDR1 SGHDN, CDR2 FVKESK. CDR3 protein: CASSPERAKNIQYF. Here the CDR3 DNA reads TGTGCCAGCAGCCCGGAGAGGGCCAAAAACATTCAGTACTTC.

This clonotype was counted at least ten times. This chain connects TRBV7-2 to TRBJ1-2; 7 bases are a match to TRBD1. CDR1 is SGHTA and CDR2 is FQGNSA in the germline V gene. The CDR3 consists of 16 residues. Trimming cost V 0 bases and J 1 base; bases outside gene matches: 5. CDR3 loop: CASSLASRGSNYGYTF. In DNA form, the CDR3 reads TGTGCCAGCAGCTTAGCGAGCAGGGGGAGTAACTATGGCTACACCTTC.

This clonotype turned up a few times. The gene calls are TRBV3-1 and TRBJ2-1; D is ambiguous. The germline V gene has CDR1 LGHDT and CDR2 YNNKEL (reference sequence). Trimming left V 3 bases short and J 5 bases short, with 8 bases between. The CDR3 totals 13 residues. The CDR3, as DNA: TGTGCCAGCAGCCACCCAGGAGACAATGAGCAGTTCTTC. Residues: CASSHPGDNEQFF.

A few counts support this clonotype. This chain connects TRBV6-2 or TRBV6-3 to TRBJ1-1; no clear D. Trimming removed 0 bases from V and 0 bases from J, with 5 bases in between. The germline V gene has CDR1 MNHEY and CDR2 SVGEGT. This CDR3 comprises 14 residues. CDR3 in DNA: TGTGCCAGCAGTTACTCAGACATGAACACTGAAGCTTTCTTT. It codes for CASSYSDMNTEAFF.